This T cell receptor (beta chain) was retrieved from a study of T cell responses to AZD1222 COVID-19 vaccine. Points on this clone: Its target is not known.

Germline CDR1 is SGHNT and CDR2 is YYREEE (reference sequence). This CDR3 is built from 16 residues. The V and J ends lost 6 bases and 6 bases, in that order; junction bases with no gene match: 13. Produced via immunoSEQ multiplex PCR; TCRdb's table is partial and in-frame only. This repertoire shows more than 95,000 clones, about 89% found once; its top ten account for around 7%. Points from the study as a whole: Only six or seven AZD1222 recipients tested seropositive at baseline. Spike-specific TCR breadth and depth went up after people got two AZD1222 doses. Reports indicate that nearly half of spike-specific TCRs are directed at unmutated variant regions. Donors in the cohort were predominantly white British and more often female, and clonal diversity was possibly underestimated.

The chain couples TRBV5-4 to TRBJ2-3; 10 bases align to TRBD2. Source: peripheral blood, taken on day 0 of AZD1222 vaccination. This TCR was recovered from an adult in good health. This CDR3 is CASTGSGGAGSDTQYF. The CDR3, as DNA: TGTGCCAGCACTGGAAGCGGGGGGGCAGGGAGTGATACGCAGTATTTT.